The clone carrying this TCR beta chain was detected once. Antigen specificity is unknown. Measured with immunoSEQ multiplex PCR; TCRdb has only the in-frame clones, and not every one. The repertoire has around 100,000 clones, under 95% of them found once; the top ten carry about 4%. This sample is part of a study of brain T cells in children with intractable seizures. Trimming cost V 0 bases and J 0 bases, with 15 bases left between them. Germline-derived CDR1 and CDR2 are LNHDA and SQIVND (reference sequence). The CDR3 has 19 residues. Study-wide points: HCMV serostatus was not known, and viral specificity came from CDR3 similarity only.

The source material was peripheral blood, sampled at surgery. The chain links TRBV19 to TRBJ1-6; no clear D. This clonotype originated in a boy younger than two with hemimegalencephaly and intractable seizures. The CDR3 sequence: CASSIDLVVSSSYNSPLHF. Here the CDR3 DNA reads TGTGCCAGTAGTATAGATCTGGTAGTTTCAAGCTCCTATAATTCACCCCTCCACTTT.